A selection of T cell receptor beta chains follows, all from one sample in a study of blood T cell repertoires in COVID-19. Clones were read by immunoSEQ multiplex PCR, and TCRdb kept only the in-frame ones, dropping some. The sample consists of around 300,000 clones, roughly 90% of them appearing once. Sequenced: peripheral blood. The receptors shown here come from a woman aged 50 to 60 with active or convalescent COVID-19. CDR3s include the opening cysteine and the closing phenylalanine or tryptophan. Fields, in order: CDR3 DNA, CDR3 protein, J gene, V gene, D gene, clone size. D genes are given only for firm matches. Some rows mark clone size as missing; the rest say once, few, many or name a class of expanded clone.

DNA: TGTGCCAGCAGCTTAGCATACCGTAAGACAGGAGCCTACGAGCAGTACTTC; CDR3: CASSLAYRKTGAYEQYF; J: TRBJ2-7; V: TRBV7-9; D: -; size: -
DNA: TGTGCCAGCAGCGGGGACAGGGGGAAAGCTGAAGCTTTCTTT; CDR3: CASSGDRGKAEAFF; J: TRBJ1-1; V: TRBV7-2; D: TRBD1; size: -
DNA: TGTGCCAGCAGACAGAGACAGGCTAGCAATCAGCCCCAGCATTTT; CDR3: CASRQRQASNQPQHF; J: TRBJ1-5; V: TRBV28; D: -; size: few
DNA: TGTGCCAGCAGCCAAGATCTCCGGGGGGGCACAGATACGCAGTATTTT; CDR3: CASSQDLRGGTDTQYF; J: TRBJ2-3; V: TRBV3-1/TRBV3-2; D: TRBD2; size: -
DNA: TGTGCCAGCTCACCGGGGCCAAACAGGGGGGCTTCTGAAGCTTTCTTT; CDR3: CASSPGPNRGASEAFF; J: TRBJ1-1; V: TRBV18; D: TRBD1; size: -
DNA: TGTGCCACCAGTGATCCAAACGACAGAGGCAATGAGCAGTTCTTC; CDR3: CATSDPNDRGNEQFF; J: TRBJ2-1; V: TRBV24-1; D: -; size: -
DNA: TGTGCCAGCAGTTTATTGGCCAGCTACGAGCAGTACTTC; CDR3: CASSLLASYEQYF; J: TRBJ2-7; V: TRBV27; D: -; size: -
DNA: TGTGCCAGCAGCCCTAGCGAACGACACTACGAGCAGTACTTC; CDR3: CASSPSERHYEQYF; J: TRBJ2-7; V: TRBV7-3; D: -; size: -
DNA: TGTGCCAGCAGCTTAACACAGGGTGCCTCTGGAAACACCATATATTTT; CDR3: CASSLTQGASGNTIYF; J: TRBJ1-3; V: TRBV7-9; D: -; size: -
DNA: TGTGCCAGCAGCGTAAATAACAGGGGAAACACTGAAGCTTTCTTT; CDR3: CASSVNNRGNTEAFF; J: TRBJ1-1; V: TRBV9; D: TRBD1; size: -
DNA: TGTGCCAGCGGGGAGGGACAGGAGTGGAATGAGCAGTTCTTC; CDR3: CASGEGQEWNEQFF; J: TRBJ2-1; V: TRBV7-3; D: -; size: -
DNA: TGTGCCAGCAGTCCCTCGTATGGCTACACCTTC; CDR3: CASSPSYGYTF; J: TRBJ1-2; V: TRBV28; D: -; size: -
DNA: TGTGCCAGCAGCCTAGGACAGGCAGGAGAGAATGAGCAGTTCTTC; CDR3: CASSLGQAGENEQFF; J: TRBJ2-1; V: TRBV4-2; D: TRBD1; size: -
DNA: TGCAGCGTAGACGGACAGGGGACTAATGAAAAACTGTTTTTT; CDR3: CSVDGQGTNEKLFF; J: TRBJ1-4; V: TRBV29-1; D: TRBD1; size: -
DNA: TGTGCCAGCTCACCAATGTCCCCACTCACAGGTGAAGCTTTCTTT; CDR3: CASSPMSPLTGEAFF; J: TRBJ1-1; V: TRBV18; D: -; size: -
DNA: TGTGCCTGGAGTCTTCTCGACCGGGACAGGGTTTTACTGTTTTTT; CDR3: CAWSLLDRDRVLLFF; J: TRBJ1-4; V: TRBV30; D: TRBD1; size: -
DNA: TGCGCCAGCAGCCCGGACAGCACGAACACCGGGGAGCTGTTTTTT; CDR3: CASSPDSTNTGELFF; J: TRBJ2-2; V: TRBV5-1; D: -; size: -
DNA: TGCGCCAGCAGCCAAGGACAGGTCAACACTGAAGCTTTCTTT; CDR3: CASSQGQVNTEAFF; J: TRBJ1-1; V: TRBV4-1; D: -; size: -
DNA: TGTGCCACCAGTCCTCGACAGGATAACTATGGCTACACCTTC; CDR3: CATSPRQDNYGYTF; J: TRBJ1-2; V: TRBV10-3; D: -; size: -
DNA: TGTGCCATCAGTGAGTCATGGATGTACAGGGGAAAACTGTTTTTT; CDR3: CAISESWMYRGKLFF; J: TRBJ1-4; V: TRBV10-3; D: TRBD1; size: -
DNA: TGCGCCAGCAGCTCGGGACGGGAGACCCCCTACGAGCAGTACTTC; CDR3: CASSSGRETPYEQYF; J: TRBJ2-7; V: TRBV5-1; D: -; size: -
DNA: TGTGCCAGCAGGCCAATTATCGGACAAGTAGGCAATCAGCCCCAGCATTTT; CDR3: CASRPIIGQVGNQPQHF; J: TRBJ1-5; V: TRBV28; D: -; size: -
DNA: TGTGCCAGCAGCCAAGGGACAGGAAGAGGTCAGCCCCAGCATTTT; CDR3: CASSQGTGRGQPQHF; J: TRBJ1-5; V: TRBV3-1/TRBV3-2; D: TRBD1; size: once
DNA: TGTGCCAGCAGTGTCGCGGGACAGTCAGGGTACTTC; CDR3: CASSVAGQSGYF; J: TRBJ2-7; V: TRBV2; D: -; size: -
DNA: TGCGCCAGCAGACCGTTCCCAACGGGAGGTGGCTACACCTTC; CDR3: CASRPFPTGGGYTF; J: TRBJ1-2; V: TRBV5-1; D: -; size: -
DNA: TGTGCCAGCAGCGCTAGCGGGGGGGCGCTTTACAATGAGCAGTTCTTC; CDR3: CASSASGGALYNEQFF; J: TRBJ2-1; V: TRBV7-2; D: TRBD2; size: -
DNA: TGTGCCAGCTCACCAGAGCGCAGGGGGCAGTTCTATGGCTACACCTTC; CDR3: CASSPERRGQFYGYTF; J: TRBJ1-2; V: TRBV18; D: TRBD1; size: -
DNA: TGTGCCAGCAGTGTGATAGCGGGGGGATCCTACGAGCAGTACTTC; CDR3: CASSVIAGGSYEQYF; J: TRBJ2-7; V: TRBV2; D: TRBD2; size: -
DNA: TGTGCCAGCAGCCCCGGGACAGGGGGGGAAAAACTGTTTTTT; CDR3: CASSPGTGGEKLFF; J: TRBJ1-4; V: TRBV7-9; D: TRBD1; size: once
DNA: TGCAGCGTCTCAGGGGGCTCTGGGGCCAACGTCCTGACTTTC; CDR3: CSVSGGSGANVLTF; J: TRBJ2-6; V: TRBV29-1; D: TRBD1; size: -
DNA: TGTGCCAGCTCACCACTCCAGGGGTCAGGAGGCTACACCTTC; CDR3: CASSPLQGSGGYTF; J: TRBJ1-2; V: TRBV18; D: -; size: -
DNA: TGTGCCAGCAGCTTAACGGACAGGGGCATCTACGAGCAGTACTTC; CDR3: CASSLTDRGIYEQYF; J: TRBJ2-7; V: TRBV7-2; D: TRBD1; size: -
DNA: TGTGCCAGCAGCTTAAGGGGTGTGGGTGGCTACACCTTC; CDR3: CASSLRGVGGYTF; J: TRBJ1-2; V: TRBV7-2; D: -; size: few
DNA: TGTGCCAGCAGCTTATCCCCCGGGACTGGGAGAGGGAACACTGAAGCTTTCTTT; CDR3: CASSLSPGTGRGNTEAFF; J: TRBJ1-1; V: TRBV7-9; D: -; size: -
DNA: TGTGCCAGTAGTATCCGTGCAGGGGGCCATGGCTACACCTTC; CDR3: CASSIRAGGHGYTF; J: TRBJ1-2; V: TRBV19; D: TRBD1; size: few
DNA: TGTGCCAGCAGCCAACTGGACTATGGCACCGGGGAGCTGTTTTTT; CDR3: CASSQLDYGTGELFF; J: TRBJ2-2; V: TRBV4-2; D: -; size: -
DNA: TGTGCCAGCAGTAAACAGGGGGTGACCTATAATTCACCCCTCCACTTT; CDR3: CASSKQGVTYNSPLHF; J: TRBJ1-6; V: TRBV28; D: TRBD1; size: -
DNA: TGTGCCAGCAGCTTAAATATCGGGAGCGGCTACACCTTC; CDR3: CASSLNIGSGYTF; J: TRBJ1-2; V: TRBV7-2; D: -; size: -